These 25 T cell receptor beta chains were all obtained from the same sample, sequenced in a study of T cell repertoires in cytomegalovirus infection (dated by TCRdb to between 2019 and 2020). Sequencing was performed on an Illumina HiSeq 1500. TCRdb ran its own pipeline on the public reads, namely fastp trimming at Q25 and MiXCR clone calling, and kept in-frame beta chains. Rows matching on CDR3 protein sequence are summarized as one entry with the most common DNA and genes. Present in this sample are some 600,000 distinct CDR3 sequences, 20% to 25% of which were seen just once. 8% of the sample is taken by the ten largest. The sample taken for sequencing was CD8+ T cells from PBMCs. These receptors all stem from a human donor in good health (CMV status not recorded). Some clones in this sample may be carry-over from other donors' samples.

The chain links TRBV4-3 to TRBJ2-1; the D is unclear. The length of the CDR3 is 16 residues. Germline CDR1 LGHNA, CDR2 YSLEER. Trimming cost V 0 bases and J 0 bases, with 9 bases left between them. The DNA of the CDR3 is TGCGCCAGCAGCCAAGAATTAGGGAACTCCTACAATGAGCAGTTCTTC. It is translated as CASSQELGNSYNEQFF.

This clonotype was observed a single time. The rearrangement links TRBV20-1 to TRBJ2-6; no firm D call. V was trimmed by 5 bases and J by 0 bases, leaving 17 bases between them. Looked up from germline, CDR1 is DFQATT and CDR2 is SNEGSKA (reference sequence). This CDR3 has 17 amino acids. The CDR3 sequence is CSAAQAFLPSGANVLTF. In DNA, the CDR3 is TGCAGTGCTGCCCAAGCCTTTCTTCCCTCTGGGGCCAACGTCCTGACTTTC.

This clonotype was observed many times. The chain couples TRBV7-8 to TRBJ2-1, with D perhaps given as TRBD1 or TRBD2 (7 bases each). The germline CDR1 and CDR2 sequences are SGHVS and FQNEAQ. The CDR3 length is 15 residues. The germline V and J ends were trimmed by 5 bases and 2 bases, with 13 bases remaining between them. Here the CDR3 DNA reads TGTGCCAGCAGCCAGGGGGGGGGGCCCTACAATGAGCAGTTCTTC. Protein: CASSQGGGPYNEQFF.

The chain couples TRBV10-3 to TRBJ1-3; the match to TRBD1 covers 10 bases. The junction had 1 base not matched to a gene; V was cut back by 4 bases and J by 1 base. The CDR3 contains 15 residues. Germline loops: CDR1 ENHRY, CDR2 SYGVKD. The CDR3 DNA is TGTGCCATCAGTGGACAGGGGGCTTCTGGAAACACCATATATTTT. It is translated as CAISGQGASGNTIYF.

The gene calls are TRBV28 and TRBJ2-7, with 11 bases aligning to TRBD1. The V segment lost 5 bases and the J segment 9 bases; nucleotides outside the gene matches: 6. Germline CDR1 MDHEN, CDR2 SYDVKM. The CDR3 has 13 amino acids. The CDR3 protein is CASSPGQGAGQYV. Here the CDR3 DNA reads TGTGCCAGCAGTCCCGGACAGGGGGCTGGGCAGTACGTC.

This clonotype was detected only a few times. The genes are TRBV5-1 and TRBJ1-1, with D maybe TRBD1 (6 bases). V was shortened by 4 bases and J by 1 base, with 17 bases between the two germline ends. Germline loops: CDR1 SGHRS, CDR2 YFSETQ. The CDR3 runs to 16 residues. The CDR3 reads CASSDLQGLTNTEAFF. The CDR3 nucleotides are TGCGCCAGCAGCGATTTACAGGGACTCACGAACACTGAAGCTTTCTTT.

The J gene is TRBJ1-5, the V gene TRBV29-1; no definite D call. V dropped 7 bases and J dropped 2 bases, with 9 bases sitting between them. The V gene's germline CDR1 is SQVTM and CDR2 ANQGSEA. CDR3 length: 12 residues. CDR3 nucleotide sequence: TGCAGCGCCCAAGAGGGCAATCAGCCCCAGCATTTT. Translated, it gives CSAQEGNQPQHF.

This clonotype was detected only a few times. CDR3 residues: CASKTQGAGELFF. The CDR3 nucleotides read TGTGCCAGCAAGACTCAGGGGGCCGGGGAGCTGTTTTTT. The chain has TRBV7-9 and TRBJ2-2; TRBD1 aligns across 7 bases. The CDR3 consists of 13 residues. Trimming cost V 7 bases and J 6 bases; bases outside gene matches: 5. Germline V gene lookup returns CDR1 SEHNR and CDR2 FQNEAQ (reference sequence).

This chain connects TRBV28 to TRBJ2-7; tentative D call: TRBD2 (5 bases). The CDR3 runs to 12 residues. Looked up from germline, CDR1 is MDHEN and CDR2 is SYDVKM. The germline V and J ends were trimmed by 8 bases and 6 bases, with 14 bases remaining between them. CDR3: CASPDEGGEQYF. CDR3 nucleotide sequence: TGTGCCAGCCCCGACGAGGGTGGCGAGCAGTACTTC.

The chain couples TRBV27 to TRBJ2-1; D tentatively reads TRBD1 or TRBD2 (5 bases each). The CDR3 loop spans 14 amino acids. Trimming shortened V by 2 bases and J by 10 bases, and 15 bases separated the two germline ends. From germline, CDR1 is MNHEY and CDR2 SMNVEV (reference sequence). Written as DNA, the CDR3 is TGTGCCAGCAGTTTAACGGGGCTCTTCTCCGAGCAGTTCTTC. Amino acid sequence: CASSLTGLFSEQFF.

In nucleotides, the CDR3 is TGTGCCAGCAGTTACCTGGGTTCGGGGGCTGAGCAGTTCTTC. Translation gives CASSYLGSGAEQFF. This chain joins TRBV6-5 and TRBJ2-1; D tentatively reads TRBD1 or TRBD2 (6 bases each). The CDR3 extends over 14 amino acids. Germline values: CDR1 MNHEY, CDR2 SVGAGI. V was clipped by 2 bases and J by 9 bases, with 14 bases between them.

This clonotype was picked up a small number of times. This chain's CDR3 is CASSLDSPFSTDTQYF. CDR3 bases: TGTGCCAGCAGTCTTGACAGTCCCTTTAGCACAGATACGCAGTATTTT. The chain joins TRBV12-3 or TRBV12-4 to TRBJ2-3; a possible D gene is TRBD1 (5 bases). With 5 bases removed from V and 0 bases from J, the gap between germline ends came to 15 bases. The CDR3 totals 16 residues.

This clonotype was detected only a few times. The genes are TRBV24-1 and TRBJ2-6; D remains unclear. Germline loops: CDR1 KGHDR, CDR2 SFDVKD. CDR3 length equals 16 residues. Trimming took 3 bases from V and 0 from J, leaving 8 bases between them. CDR3 region: CATSDRRFSGANVLTF. CDR3 DNA: TGTGCCACCAGTGATAGGCGGTTCTCTGGGGCCAACGTCCTGACTTTC.

This clonotype came up a few times. The CDR3 coding sequence is TGCAGCGTTGAGTCGACAGACGCTAACTATGGCTACACCTTC. As protein: CSVESTDANYGYTF. The V call is TRBV29-1, the J call TRBJ1-2; weak D call: TRBD1 (5 bases). The CDR3 extends over 14 amino acids. Germline lookup yields CDR1 SQVTM and CDR2 ANQGSEA. V gave up 3 bases and J gave up 0 bases, with 11 bases separating them.

The chain has TRBV4-1 and TRBJ2-5, with TRBD2 as a possible D gene (6 bases). V lost 4 bases, J lost 3 bases, and 9 bases lay in between. The CDR3 is made up of 13 amino acids. CDR1 and CDR2 from the germline V gene are MGHRA and YSYEKL. This chain's CDR3 is CASSRDLEETQYF. CDR3 sequence (DNA): TGCGCCAGCAGCCGGGACTTAGAAGAGACCCAGTACTTC.

There are many counts of this clonotype. V is TRBV2 and J is TRBJ2-4, with D hard to call. There are 12 residues in the CDR3. The germline V and J ends were trimmed by 3 bases and 6 bases, with 6 bases remaining between them. Germline CDR1 reads SNHLY; CDR2 reads FYNNEI. CDR3 in DNA: TGTGCCAGCAGTGATTTAGCAAACATTCAGTACTTC. It yields the protein CASSDLANIQYF.

This clonotype has a handful of counts. This chain links TRBV6-1 with TRBJ2-2, with D possibly matching TRBD2 (5 bases). V lost 6 bases and J 0 bases, leaving 11 bases between the germline ends. Germline assignment: CDR1 MNHNS and CDR2 SASEGT. CDR3 length: 15 residues. This chain's CDR3 is CASRLDSPNTGELFF. The CDR3 region has the DNA TGTGCCAGCAGACTAGACTCTCCGAACACCGGGGAGCTGTTTTTT.

The sample holds many counts of this clonotype. The chain is built from TRBV7-8 and TRBJ1-1, with 8 bases matching TRBD1. This CDR3 is 15 amino acids long. Germline V CDR1 and CDR2: SGHVS, FQNEAQ. V shed 5 bases and J 4 bases; nucleotides not matched to a gene: 9. The CDR3 nucleotides read TGTGCCAGCAGCCCTGACACAGGGGGAGGCACTGAAGCTTTCTTT. As protein: CASSPDTGGGTEAFF.

The chain recombines TRBV4-2 with TRBJ1-1, with D unclear. The CDR3 runs to 15 residues. V dropped 0 bases and J dropped 12 bases, with 20 bases sitting between them. Germline assignment: CDR1 LGHNA and CDR2 YNFKEQ. The CDR3 protein is CASSQERAADFLTFF. In DNA form, the CDR3 reads TGTGCCAGCAGCCAAGAGCGTGCGGCCGACTTCCTAACTTTCTTT.

The J gene is TRBJ2-5, the V gene TRBV27; maybe TRBD2 (7 bases). Trimming took off 4 bases at V and 10 bases at J, with 16 bases between the two ends. The CDR3 has 13 amino acids. CDR1 MNHEY and CDR2 SMNVEV come from the germline V gene (reference sequence). The CDR3 reads CASSSGGSPDQYF. CDR3 nucleotides: TGTGCCAGCAGTTCGGGGGGCTCCCCTGACCAGTACTTC.

This clonotype occurred a few times. V is TRBV7-9 and J is TRBJ2-7, with D possibly TRBD1 on 5 matching bases. With 4 bases removed from V and 4 bases from J, the gap between germline ends came to 17 bases. The CDR3 has 15 residues. Per germline, CDR1 SEHNR and CDR2 FQNEAQ (reference sequence). CDR3: CASSSQEDLIYEQYF. DNA for the CDR3: TGTGCCAGCAGCTCACAGGAAGATTTAATTTACGAGCAGTACTTC.

A note on this clonotype: Just one base apart from a much larger clone, this may be a read error. The rearrangement links TRBV7-4 to TRBJ1-5; 7 bases agree with TRBD1. Germline V gene sequence: CDR1 SGHVT, CDR2 SQSDAQ. The CDR3 runs to 16 residues. CDR3 nucleotide sequence: TGTGCCAACAGCTTAGAAACAGGGGCTCCTTATCAGCCCCAGCATTTT. It translates to CANSLETGAPYQPQHF.

This clonotype was picked up a small number of times. At one end the junction does not follow the germline gene, possibly because of a read error. The rearrangement links TRBV5-8 to TRBJ1-2; no clear D. The CDR3 has 9 residues. Germline V lookup: CDR1 SGHTS, CDR2 YDEGEE. CDR3 in DNA: TGTGCCAGCAGCTTATACGGTTTCTTC. This sequence encodes CASSLYGFF.

This rearrangement joins TRBV28 to TRBJ2-1, with 11 bases identical to TRBD2. Trimming took 7 bases from V and 0 from J; bases not matched to a gene: 2. The CDR3 sequence is 15 residues long. Germline V gene data show CDR1 as MDHEN and CDR2 as SYDVKM. The CDR3 bases are TGTGCCAGCACGGGACTAGCGGTCTCCTACAATGAGCAGTTCTTC. Residues: CASTGLAVSYNEQFF.

There are many counts of this clonotype. This chain links TRBV7-2 with TRBJ1-2, with D possibly matching TRBD1 (5 bases). V was clipped by 1 base and J by 8 bases, with 14 bases between them. The germline V gene encodes CDR1 SGHTA and CDR2 FQGNSA. The length of the CDR3 is 14 residues. In nucleotides, the CDR3 is TGTGCCAGCAGCTTAGTTGCGGGGGAAGCAGGCTACACCTTC. Its translation: CASSLVAGEAGYTF.